Below, 16 T cell receptor beta chains from the same sample are listed, as sequenced in a study of OX40 agonist ivuxolimab in advanced cancers. Repertoires were generated with immunoSEQ multiplex PCR, while TCRdb's copy carries only in-frame clones and drops some. This sample has approximately 87,000 clones, with about 92% found just once. The sequences come from CD4+ or CD8+ T cells sorted from blood, collected in a trial of the OX40 agonist ivuxolimab. These receptors originate from an adult with an advanced solid tumor such as melanoma, head and neck, liver or kidney cancer.

This rearrangement joins TRBV6-5 to TRBJ2-4; TRBD1 agrees at 7 bases. The V and J ends lost 1 base and 10 bases, in that order; junction bases with no gene match: 7. Germline loops: CDR1 MNHEY, CDR2 SVGAGI. The CDR3 has 14 residues. The CDR3 nucleotides read TGTGCCAGCAGTTACTTATTGACAGGGACGATTCAGTACTTC. Translated, it gives CASSYLLTGTIQYF.

The V gene is TRBV6-1, the J gene TRBJ2-1; 12 nucleotides agree with TRBD2. Germline values: CDR1 MNHNS, CDR2 SASEGT. V lost 6 bases, J lost 3 bases, and 3 bases stayed unmatched. CDR3 length equals 15 residues. CDR3 sequence (DNA): TGTGCCAGCAGCCCGGGACTAGCGGGCTACAATGAGCAGTTCTTC. Translation: CASSPGLAGYNEQFF.

This clone was detected only a few times. The V gene is TRBV18, the J gene TRBJ1-5; the D gene is possibly TRBD1 (6 bases). Trimming took 3 bases from V and 5 from J, leaving 8 bases between them. The CDR3 sequence is 13 residues long. The V gene's germline CDR1 is KGHSH and CDR2 LQKENI. The CDR3 protein is CASSPQGHQPQHF. CDR3 DNA: TGTGCCAGCTCACCTCAGGGGCATCAGCCCCAGCATTTT.

The chain employs TRBV29-1 and TRBJ1-2; a weak D match, TRBD1 (5 bases). Germline CDR1 SQVTM, CDR2 ANQGSEA. Trimming stripped 7 bases from V and 6 bases from J, with 15 bases between. This CDR3 is built from 12 residues. In DNA form, the CDR3 reads TGCAGCGATCATTATGGGGGGGATGGCTACACCTTC. Its translation is CSDHYGGDGYTF.

The chain links TRBV27 to TRBJ1-1; a weak D match, TRBD1 (6 bases). CDR1 is MNHEY and CDR2 is SMNVEV in the germline V gene (reference sequence). V was trimmed by 0 bases and J by 5 bases, leaving 7 bases between them. CDR3 size: 13 residues. The CDR3: CASSLSGGTEAFF. The DNA for the CDR3 is TGTGCCAGCAGTTTATCAGGGGGGACTGAAGCTTTCTTT.

This clone has a handful of counts. V and J are TRBV19 and TRBJ2-2; 7 bases fit TRBD1. This CDR3 has 16 amino acids. V shed 8 bases, J shed 5 bases, and the junction held 14 bases outside the gene matches. Germline values: CDR1 LNHDA, CDR2 SQIVND (reference sequence). The CDR3: CASAGSRTGLTGELFF. CDR3 in DNA: TGTGCCAGTGCGGGTTCTAGGACAGGACTGACCGGGGAGCTGTTTTTT.

The V call is TRBV5-1, the J call TRBJ2-1, with a possible D match to TRBD2 (13 bases). Deletions cut 4 bases from V and 0 bases from J, with 32 bases between. The germline V gene encodes CDR1 SGHRS and CDR2 YFSETQ. The CDR3 spans 22 residues. Here the CDR3 reads CASSPGTGGGLAGVDSYNEQFF. CDR3 DNA: TGCGCCAGCAGCCCAGGGACAGGGGGCGGACTAGCGGGAGTGGACTCCTACAATGAGCAGTTCTTC.

This chain links TRBV6-6 with TRBJ1-2; TRBD1 aligns across 9 bases. Germline values: CDR1 MNHNY, CDR2 SVGAGI (reference sequence). The CDR3 runs 12 residues. After removal of 8 bases from V and 6 bases from J, the junction contained 4 bases not matched to a gene. DNA of the CDR3: TGTGCCAGCCTGACAGGGGGTCATGGCTACACCTTC. Translating gives CASLTGGHGYTF.

The chain carries TRBV6-5 and TRBJ1-1; tentative D call: TRBD1 (5 bases). The CDR3 extends over 13 amino acids. Germline CDR1 is MNHEY and CDR2 is SVGAGI. The V end lost 5 bases, the J end lost 6 bases, and 13 bases lay between the germline ends. CDR3 in DNA: TGTGCCAGCAGTCCGCAGGGTGACCCTGAAGCTTTCTTT. Protein sequence: CASSPQGDPEAFF.

The CDR3 region is CASSQAGGKAFF. The CDR3 nucleotides are TGTGCCAGCAGTCAAGCAGGGGGGAAAGCTTTCTTT. V usage is TRBV27 and J usage is TRBJ1-1; 7 nucleotides align to TRBD1. CDR1 and CDR2 from the germline V gene are MNHEY and SMNVEV (reference sequence). This CDR3 comprises 12 residues. J gave up 9 bases and V 5 bases, and 6 bases lay outside the gene matches.

J is TRBJ1-5 and V is TRBV12-5; D gene unclear. The germline V and J ends were trimmed by 6 bases and 6 bases, with 15 bases remaining between them. Germline lookup yields CDR1 LGHNT and CDR2 FRNRAP. The CDR3 extends over 14 amino acids. The DNA for the CDR3 is TGTGCTAGTGGACCGGAAGGGTTTTCTCAGCCCCAGCATTTT. The encoded protein is CASGPEGFSQPQHF. The full variable domain, completed using reference TRBV12-5 and TRBJ1-5, is DARVTQTPRHKVTEMGQEVTMRCQPILGHNTVFWYRQTMMQGLELLAYFRNRAPLDDSGMPKDRFSAEMPDATLATLKIQPSEPRDSAVYFCASGPEGFSQPQHFGDGTRLSIL.

The chain uses TRBV19 and TRBJ1-1; D remains ambiguous. This CDR3 has 17 amino acids. Between the trimmed V and J ends, which lost 4 bases and 1 base, there was a span of 19 bases. Germline CDR1 LNHDA, CDR2 SQIVND (reference sequence). In nucleotides, the CDR3 is TGTGCCAGTAGTAACCCTACGGATGGAGGGTGGAACACTGAAGCTTTCTTT. Protein: CASSNPTDGGWNTEAFF.

The chain has TRBV19 and TRBJ2-5; the D gene is possibly TRBD2 (6 bases). From germline, CDR1 is LNHDA and CDR2 SQIVND (reference sequence). V lost 5 bases to trimming and J lost 6 bases, with 13 bases between them. The CDR3 covers 13 residues. In DNA form, the CDR3 reads TGTGCCAGTAGTCGACGGGGGAAACAGACCCAGTACTTC. It specifies CASSRRGKQTQYF.

This clone showed up just a few times. J is TRBJ1-2 and V is TRBV6-5; D not resolved. Trimming cost V 0 bases and J 4 bases, with 6 bases left between them. The CDR3 extends over 13 amino acids. The germline CDR1 and CDR2 sequences are MNHEY and SVGAGI. This CDR3 reads CASSYSGSYGYTF. In DNA form, the CDR3 reads TGTGCCAGCAGTTACTCTGGGAGCTATGGCTACACCTTC.

The V call is TRBV4-3, the J call TRBJ2-7; unclear D gene. Trimming removed 1 base from V and 2 bases from J, with 15 bases in between. The CDR3 loop spans 16 amino acids. Per germline, CDR1 LGHNA and CDR2 YSLEER. The DNA of the CDR3 is TGCGCCAGCAGCCAAGCTCCGATCAAGGAAACCTACGAGCAGTACTTC. It encodes CASSQAPIKETYEQYF.

This rearrangement joins TRBV2 to TRBJ1-1, with a weak D call TRBD1 (6 bases). Trimming cost V 1 base and J 4 bases, with 13 bases left between them. Germline CDR1 reads SNHLY; CDR2 reads FYNNEI. This CDR3 has 15 amino acids. The CDR3 DNA reads TGTGCCAGCAGTGAAGGGTACAGGGAGTTCACTGAAGCTTTCTTT. Translated, it gives CASSEGYREFTEAFF.